Listed below are T cell receptor beta chains from one sample, sequenced in a study of T cells after yellow fever vaccination. TCRdb reprocessed the 5' RACE reads via MiXCR and lists one record per CDR3 protein. The table includes a few hundred thousand distinct CDR3 sequences, 3.5% to 4.5% detected once. The starting material was PBMCs, obtained 5 days after the yellow fever booster vaccination. The receptors here all came from a young man who received the YFV17D yellow fever vaccine. CDR3s include the opening cysteine and the closing phenylalanine or tryptophan. D genes are given only for firm matches. A clone size is listed for some rows: how often the clone was seen (once, few, many), or a class if it is expanded.

cdr3_aa: CASSYLGGGNTEAFF
cdr3_nt: TGTGCCAGCAGTTACTTAGGCGGAGGGAACACTGAAGCTTTCTTT
cdr3_length: 15
d_call: -
v_call: TRBV6-6
j_call: TRBJ1-1
clone_size: -

cdr3_aa: CASRLPGQGNNEQFF
cdr3_nt: TGTGCCAGCAGGCTACCGGGACAGGGGAATAATGAGCAGTTCTTC
cdr3_length: 15
d_call: TRBD1
v_call: TRBV27
j_call: TRBJ2-1
clone_size: many

cdr3_aa: CASRRPGQGRVGELFF
cdr3_nt: TGTGCCAGCAGAAGGCCGGGACAGGGGCGGGTCGGGGAGCTGTTTTTT
cdr3_length: 16
d_call: TRBD1
v_call: TRBV11-2
j_call: TRBJ2-2
clone_size: few

cdr3_aa: CASRVLAEETQYF
cdr3_nt: TGTGCCAGCAGGGTTCTAGCGGAAGAGACCCAGTACTTC
cdr3_length: 13
d_call: TRBD2
v_call: TRBV7-2
j_call: TRBJ2-5
clone_size: -

cdr3_aa: CSAREAGGNYEQYF
cdr3_nt: TGCAGTGCTAGAGAGGCGGGGGGGAACTACGAGCAGTACTTC
cdr3_length: 14
d_call: TRBD2
v_call: TRBV20-1
j_call: TRBJ2-7
clone_size: -

cdr3_aa: CAIAKSRTEPYEQYF
cdr3_nt: TGTGCCATCGCTAAAAGCCGGACAGAGCCCTACGAGCAGTACTTC
cdr3_length: 15
d_call: -
v_call: TRBV27
j_call: TRBJ2-7
clone_size: -

cdr3_aa: CASSSTTYPPLHF
cdr3_nt: TGTGCCAGCAGCTCAACGACTTATCCACCCCTCCACTTT
cdr3_length: 13
d_call: -
v_call: TRBV7-9
j_call: TRBJ1-6
clone_size: few

cdr3_aa: CASSPRTASGEKLFF
cdr3_nt: TGTGCCAGCAGCCCCAGGACCGCTTCGGGTGAAAAACTGTTTTTT
cdr3_length: 15
d_call: -
v_call: TRBV7-6
j_call: TRBJ1-4
clone_size: few

cdr3_aa: CASNPAGQETQYF
cdr3_nt: TGCGCCAGCAATCCTGCCGGCCAAGAGACCCAGTACTTC
cdr3_length: 13
d_call: -
v_call: TRBV10-2
j_call: TRBJ2-5
clone_size: many

cdr3_aa: CASSVGDGNEQFF
cdr3_nt: TGTGCCAGCAGCGTAGGAGACGGGAATGAGCAGTTCTTC
cdr3_length: 13
d_call: -
v_call: TRBV9
j_call: TRBJ2-1
clone_size: few

cdr3_aa: CASSVGGSREETQYF
cdr3_nt: TGCGCCAGCAGCGTAGGAGGATCGAGGGAAGAGACCCAGTACTTC
cdr3_length: 15
d_call: -
v_call: TRBV5-1
j_call: TRBJ2-5
clone_size: few

cdr3_aa: CASSLGRAGGGYTF
cdr3_nt: TGTGCCAGCAGTTTGGGACGGGCCGGAGGTGGCTACACCTTC
cdr3_length: 14
d_call: -
v_call: TRBV27
j_call: TRBJ1-2
clone_size: many

cdr3_aa: CASSSGGTPQEQLF
cdr3_nt: TGTGCCAGCAGCTCCGGTGGGACTCCCCAGGAGCAGTTGTTC
cdr3_length: 14
d_call: -
v_call: TRBV11-2
j_call: TRBJ2-1
clone_size: -

cdr3_aa: CASSSTPTTLIQYF
cdr3_nt: TGTGCCAGCAGCTCCACGCCAACAACCTTGATTCAGTACTTC
cdr3_length: 14
d_call: -
v_call: TRBV7-3
j_call: TRBJ2-4
clone_size: few

cdr3_aa: CASRLTVMNTEAFF
cdr3_nt: TGTGCCAGCAGGCTCACAGTTATGAACACTGAAGCTTTCTTT
cdr3_length: 14
d_call: -
v_call: TRBV27
j_call: TRBJ1-1
clone_size: few

cdr3_aa: CASNIDSNQPQHF
cdr3_nt: TGTGCCAGCAACATTGACAGCAATCAGCCCCAGCATTTT
cdr3_length: 13
d_call: -
v_call: TRBV12-3/TRBV12-4
j_call: TRBJ1-5
clone_size: -

cdr3_aa: CSATRTGGTEGYTF
cdr3_nt: TGCAGTGCTACGAGGACAGGGGGCACAGAGGGCTACACCTTC
cdr3_length: 14
d_call: TRBD1
v_call: TRBV20-1
j_call: TRBJ1-2
clone_size: few

cdr3_aa: CASSPSRREAFF
cdr3_nt: TGTGCCAGCAGCCCCTCCAGGAGGGAAGCTTTCTTT
cdr3_length: 12
d_call: -
v_call: TRBV7-2
j_call: TRBJ1-1
clone_size: few

cdr3_aa: CASSVQVGGNEQFF
cdr3_nt: TGTGCCAGCAGCGTACAGGTCGGGGGCAATGAGCAGTTCTTC
cdr3_length: 14
d_call: -
v_call: TRBV9
j_call: TRBJ2-1
clone_size: many

cdr3_aa: CASSLRAQNTEAFF
cdr3_nt: TGTGCCAGCAGCTTAAGGGCCCAGAACACTGAAGCTTTCTTT
cdr3_length: 14
d_call: -
v_call: TRBV7-2
j_call: TRBJ1-1
clone_size: many

cdr3_aa: CASRYQGLSNTEAFF
cdr3_nt: TGTGCCAGCAGATACCAGGGACTGTCGAACACTGAAGCTTTCTTT
cdr3_length: 15
d_call: -
v_call: TRBV6-5
j_call: TRBJ1-1
clone_size: -

cdr3_aa: CSARAGRVETQYF
cdr3_nt: TGCAGTGCTAGAGCTGGTCGCGTGGAGACCCAGTACTTC
cdr3_length: 13
d_call: -
v_call: TRBV20-1
j_call: TRBJ2-5
clone_size: few

cdr3_aa: CASSQGDRYTDTQYF
cdr3_nt: TGCGCCAGCAGCCAAGGGGACCGATACACAGATACGCAGTATTTT
cdr3_length: 15
d_call: -
v_call: TRBV5-1
j_call: TRBJ2-3
clone_size: many

cdr3_aa: CASSFLSDRTDTQYF
cdr3_nt: TGTGCCAGCAGCTTTTTATCGGACCGCACAGATACGCAGTATTTT
cdr3_length: 15
d_call: -
v_call: TRBV7-9
j_call: TRBJ2-3
clone_size: few

cdr3_aa: CASSQGGEWELFF
cdr3_nt: TGTGCCAGCAGCCAAGGCGGGGAGTGGGAGCTGTTTTTT
cdr3_length: 13
d_call: -
v_call: TRBV4-2
j_call: TRBJ2-2
clone_size: many

cdr3_aa: CAWSTAMNTEAFF
cdr3_nt: TGTGCCTGGAGTACAGCCATGAACACTGAAGCTTTCTTT
cdr3_length: 13
d_call: -
v_call: TRBV30
j_call: TRBJ1-1
clone_size: -

cdr3_aa: CASSPERSSYNEQFF
cdr3_nt: TGCGCCAGCAGCCCGGAGAGGAGCTCCTACAATGAGCAGTTCTTC
cdr3_length: 15
d_call: -
v_call: TRBV4-3
j_call: TRBJ2-1
clone_size: many

cdr3_aa: CASSLVDRVGNTIYF
cdr3_nt: TGCGCCAGCAGCCTGGTCGACAGGGTTGGAAACACCATATATTTT
cdr3_length: 15
d_call: TRBD1
v_call: TRBV4-1
j_call: TRBJ1-3
clone_size: few

cdr3_aa: CASSQFDQPQHF
cdr3_nt: TGTGCCAGCAGCCAATTTGATCAGCCCCAGCATTTT
cdr3_length: 12
d_call: -
v_call: TRBV6-2/TRBV6-3
j_call: TRBJ1-5
clone_size: -

cdr3_aa: CASSAGTLETQYF
cdr3_nt: TGTGCCAGCAGCGCCGGGACCCTGGAGACCCAGTACTTC
cdr3_length: 13
d_call: -
v_call: TRBV3-1
j_call: TRBJ2-5
clone_size: -

cdr3_aa: CASRIGMGNEQFF
cdr3_nt: TGTGCCAGCCGAATCGGGATGGGTAATGAGCAGTTCTTC
cdr3_length: 13
d_call: -
v_call: TRBV7-9
j_call: TRBJ2-1
clone_size: many

cdr3_aa: CASSPTIGAGVGTDTQYF
cdr3_nt: TGTGCCAGCTCACCCACCATAGGGGCAGGGGTTGGCACAGATACGCAGTATTTT
cdr3_length: 18
d_call: -
v_call: TRBV18
j_call: TRBJ2-3
clone_size: few

cdr3_aa: CSASRPDNEKLFF
cdr3_nt: TGCAGTGCTAGTCGACCTGATAATGAAAAACTGTTTTTT
cdr3_length: 13
d_call: -
v_call: TRBV20-1
j_call: TRBJ1-4
clone_size: few

cdr3_aa: CASSLDRGWHEAFF
cdr3_nt: TGCGCCAGCAGCTTGGACAGGGGATGGCATGAAGCTTTCTTT
cdr3_length: 14
d_call: TRBD1
v_call: TRBV5-1
j_call: TRBJ1-1
clone_size: few

cdr3_aa: CASSLTGEQPQHF
cdr3_nt: TGTGCCAGCAGCTTGACAGGGGAACAGCCCCAGCATTTT
cdr3_length: 13
d_call: TRBD1
v_call: TRBV7-2
j_call: TRBJ1-5
clone_size: many

cdr3_aa: CASRRTLNSNQPQHF
cdr3_nt: TGTGCCAGCCGACGCACCTTAAATAGCAATCAGCCCCAGCATTTT
cdr3_length: 15
d_call: -
v_call: TRBV27
j_call: TRBJ1-5
clone_size: few

cdr3_aa: CASNSGSGPLHF
cdr3_nt: TGTGCCAGCAACTCCGGCTCGGGACCCCTCCACTTT
cdr3_length: 12
d_call: -
v_call: TRBV7-6
j_call: TRBJ1-6
clone_size: many

cdr3_aa: CASSFTNNEQFF
cdr3_nt: TGTGCCAGCAGCTTTACCAACAATGAGCAGTTCTTC
cdr3_length: 12
d_call: -
v_call: TRBV11-3
j_call: TRBJ2-1
clone_size: many

cdr3_aa: CASSRYNSPLHF
cdr3_nt: TGTGCCAGCAGCAGGTATAATTCACCCCTCCACTTT
cdr3_length: 12
d_call: -
v_call: TRBV25-1
j_call: TRBJ1-6
clone_size: many

cdr3_aa: CASSSPRREAFF
cdr3_nt: TGTGCCAGCAGCTCTCCACGGCGTGAAGCTTTCTTT
cdr3_length: 12
d_call: -
v_call: TRBV7-2
j_call: TRBJ1-1
clone_size: few

cdr3_aa: CASSRPPGQISTDTQYF
cdr3_nt: TGTGCCAGCAGCCGGCCACCGGGACAGATTAGCACAGATACGCAGTATTTT
cdr3_length: 17
d_call: TRBD1
v_call: TRBV7-9
j_call: TRBJ2-3
clone_size: -

cdr3_aa: CASSLDEGTVYGYTF
cdr3_nt: TGTGCCAGCAGTTTGGATGAAGGAACCGTCTATGGCTACACCTTC
cdr3_length: 15
d_call: -
v_call: TRBV12-3/TRBV12-4
j_call: TRBJ1-2
clone_size: few

cdr3_aa: CASSFSTDTQYF
cdr3_nt: TGTGCCAGCAGCTTTAGCACAGATACGCAGTATTTT
cdr3_length: 12
d_call: -
v_call: TRBV5-1
j_call: TRBJ2-3
clone_size: many

cdr3_aa: CASRPDSNYGYTF
cdr3_nt: TGTGCCAGCAGGCCGGACAGTAACTATGGCTACACCTTC
cdr3_length: 13
d_call: -
v_call: TRBV12-3/TRBV12-4
j_call: TRBJ1-2
clone_size: many

cdr3_aa: CSASQYTGLLETGELFF
cdr3_nt: TGCAGTGCAAGCCAGTACACCGGCCTCTTGGAAACCGGGGAGCTGTTTTTT
cdr3_length: 17
d_call: -
v_call: TRBV20-1
j_call: TRBJ2-2
clone_size: few

cdr3_aa: CASSQEGQEETQYF
cdr3_nt: TGCGCCAGCAGCCAAGAGGGACAGGAAGAGACCCAGTACTTC
cdr3_length: 14
d_call: TRBD1
v_call: TRBV4-1
j_call: TRBJ2-5
clone_size: few